The sequence of this T cell receptor (beta chain) was determined in a study of identical twins. Overall study findings and caveats: Models underestimated out-of-frame TCR alpha sharing in monozygotic twins. High-abundance cord blood beta clonotypes had fewer insertions; memory repertoires showed none.

TCRdb processed the 5' RACE reads anew with MiXCR; each CDR3 protein has one entry. The table has 350,000 to 400,000 distinct CDR3 sequences, 7% to 9.5% seen once. Everyone who gave samples was a healthy Caucasian. About this clonotype: What it binds is not known.

Trimming left V 8 bases short and J 7 bases short, with 24 bases between. Looked up from germline, CDR1 is MNHEY and CDR2 is SVGEGT. This CDR3 region has 15 residues. The V gene is TRBV6-2 or TRBV6-3, the J gene TRBJ2-7, with D perhaps assigned TRBD1 or TRBD2 (5 bases each). The origin of this receptor is a woman between 50 and 59 years old in good health. Sequencing was done on a sample of naive T cells sorted from blood. The CDR3 loop reads CASRDVTLQSREQYF. The CDR3 region has the DNA TGTGCCAGCCGGGACGTGACTCTACAGAGCCGTGAGCAGTACTTC.